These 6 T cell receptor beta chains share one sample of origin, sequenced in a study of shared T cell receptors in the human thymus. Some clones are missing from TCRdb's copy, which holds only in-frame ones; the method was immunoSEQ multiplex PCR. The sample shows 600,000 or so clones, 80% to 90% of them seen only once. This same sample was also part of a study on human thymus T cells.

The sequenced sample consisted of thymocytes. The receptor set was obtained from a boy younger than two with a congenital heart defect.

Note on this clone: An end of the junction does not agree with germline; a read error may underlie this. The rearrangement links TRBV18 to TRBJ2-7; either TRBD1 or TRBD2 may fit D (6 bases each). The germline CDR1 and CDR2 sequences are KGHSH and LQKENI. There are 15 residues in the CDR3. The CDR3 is CASSPQGQDGGEQYF. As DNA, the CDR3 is TGTGCCAGCTCCCCACAGGGTCAGGACGGGGGCGAGCAGTACTTC.

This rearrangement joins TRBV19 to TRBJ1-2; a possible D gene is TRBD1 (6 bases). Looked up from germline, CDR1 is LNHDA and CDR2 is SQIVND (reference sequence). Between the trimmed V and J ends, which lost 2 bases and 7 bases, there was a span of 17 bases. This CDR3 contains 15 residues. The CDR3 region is CASSINGGRSLGYTF. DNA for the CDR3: TGTGCCAGTAGTATAAACGGGGGGCGAAGCCTTGGCTACACCTTC.

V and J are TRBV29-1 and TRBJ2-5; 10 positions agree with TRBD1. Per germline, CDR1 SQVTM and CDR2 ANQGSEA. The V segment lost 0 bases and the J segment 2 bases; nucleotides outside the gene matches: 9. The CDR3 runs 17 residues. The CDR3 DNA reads TGCAGCGTTGAAGATCGTTCCTCGGGACAGGGGCAAGAGACCCAGTACTTC. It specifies CSVEDRSSGQGQETQYF.

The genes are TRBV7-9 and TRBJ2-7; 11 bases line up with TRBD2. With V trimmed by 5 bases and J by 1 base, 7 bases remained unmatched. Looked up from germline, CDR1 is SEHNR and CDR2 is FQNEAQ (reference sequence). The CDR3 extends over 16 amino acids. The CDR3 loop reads CASSTPLAGGSYEQYF. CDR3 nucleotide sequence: TGTGCCAGCAGCACTCCTCTAGCGGGGGGTTCCTACGAGCAGTACTTC.

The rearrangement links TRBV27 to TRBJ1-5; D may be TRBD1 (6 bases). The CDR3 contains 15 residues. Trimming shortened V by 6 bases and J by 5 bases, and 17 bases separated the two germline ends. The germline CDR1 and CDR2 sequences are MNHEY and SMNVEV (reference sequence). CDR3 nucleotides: TGTGCCAGCAGGCTAGGGGGAGGGGGGGATCAGCCCCAGCATTTT. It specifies CASRLGGGGDQPQHF.

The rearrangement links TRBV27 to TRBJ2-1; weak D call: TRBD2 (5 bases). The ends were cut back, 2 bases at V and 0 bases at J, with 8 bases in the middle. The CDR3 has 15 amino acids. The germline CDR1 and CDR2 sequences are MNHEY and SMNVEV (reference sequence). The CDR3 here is CASSLRESSYNEQFF. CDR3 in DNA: TGTGCCAGCAGTTTAAGGGAGAGCTCCTACAATGAGCAGTTCTTC.